This TCR beta chain was sequenced for a study of T cell responses to AZD1222 COVID-19 vaccine. Study-wide points: Clonal diversity was possibly underestimated; the donors were predominantly white British and more often female.

With respect to this clone: Its antigen is unidentified.

The protocol was immunoSEQ multiplex PCR, while the TCRdb copy is restricted to in-frame clones and leaves out a portion. The profile shows approximately 82,000 clones, 92% of them singletons. The receptor's source is an adult who received the AZD1222 COVID-19 vaccine. The sequencing used peripheral blood, collected 28 days after the second AZD1222 dose.

CDR3 bases: TGTGCCAGTAGTATAGATCCCCGGAGGAACACTGAAGCTTTCTTT. Translation: CASSIDPRRNTEAFF. The V call is TRBV19, the J call TRBJ1-1; D ambiguous. CDR3 length: 15 amino acids. V was clipped by 0 bases and J by 1 base, with 9 bases between them. The germline V gene encodes CDR1 LNHDA and CDR2 SQIVND (reference sequence).